These T cell receptor beta chains were read from a single sample in a study of regulatory T cells in long-lasting Graves disease. TCRdb re-called the multiplex PCR reads through MiXCR, storing one row per CDR3 protein. The sample holds 450,000 to 500,000 distinct CDR3 sequences, about 17% seen once. These records were also assigned to another study, of T cells in Graves' hyperthyroidism and ophthalmopathy.

Sequences were derived from peripheral blood mononuclear cells (PBMCs), sampled at new diagnosis, from a patient treated with antithyroid drugs. The receptors shown here come from a man in his forties with Graves disease. CDR3s include the opening cysteine and the closing phenylalanine or tryptophan. The D gene is left open where the match is weak. Not every row has a clone size; where given, it reads once, few, many or a size class.

J gene: TRBJ2-7
D gene: -
clone size: many
V gene: TRBV28
CDR3 protein: CASSLSSVQDEQYF
CDR3 DNA: TGTGCCAGCAGTTTATCGTCCGTCCAGGACGAGCAGTACTTC

J gene: TRBJ1-2
D gene: TRBD1
clone size: few
V gene: TRBV9
CDR3 protein: CASNRGTAHPNYGYTF
CDR3 DNA: TGTGCCAGCAACAGAGGGACAGCCCATCCCAACTATGGCTACACCTTC

J gene: TRBJ1-5
D gene: -
clone size: few
V gene: TRBV29-1
CDR3 protein: CSASDGSNQPQHF
CDR3 DNA: TGCAGCGCTTCCGACGGTAGCAATCAGCCCCAGCATTTT

J gene: TRBJ1-1
D gene: -
clone size: -
V gene: TRBV6-1
CDR3 protein: CASQATIRGNTEAFF
CDR3 DNA: TGTGCCAGCCAAGCGACCATTCGCGGAAACACTGAAGCTTTCTTT

J gene: TRBJ2-1
D gene: TRBD2
clone size: -
V gene: TRBV5-1
CDR3 protein: CASSSRTPLAGDPYNEQFF
CDR3 DNA: TGCGCCAGCAGCTCCCGGACCCCCCTAGCGGGAGACCCCTACAATGAGCAGTTCTTC

J gene: TRBJ1-2
D gene: TRBD1
clone size: -
V gene: TRBV24-1
CDR3 protein: CATSDTTQGANYGYTF
CDR3 DNA: TGTGCCACCAGTGACACCACACAGGGGGCCAACTATGGCTACACCTTC

J gene: TRBJ1-5
D gene: TRBD1
clone size: few
V gene: TRBV7-9
CDR3 protein: CASSQGQSNRPQHF
CDR3 DNA: TGTGCCAGCAGCCAGGGACAGAGCAATCGGCCCCAGCATTTT

J gene: TRBJ2-7
D gene: TRBD1
clone size: many
V gene: TRBV15
CDR3 protein: CATSRSGDRAYEQYF
CDR3 DNA: TGTGCCACCAGCCGTTCCGGGGACAGGGCTTACGAGCAGTACTTC

J gene: TRBJ2-3
D gene: -
clone size: few
V gene: TRBV30
CDR3 protein: CAWTPRGATDTQYF
CDR3 DNA: TGTGCCTGGACCCCTAGGGGAGCCACAGATACGCAGTATTTT

J gene: TRBJ1-6
D gene: -
clone size: -
V gene: TRBV28
CDR3 protein: CASSLNAGMNSPLHF
CDR3 DNA: TGTGCCAGCAGTTTAAACGCAGGAATGAATTCACCCCTCCACTTT

J gene: TRBJ2-3
D gene: TRBD2
clone size: many
V gene: TRBV5-1
CDR3 protein: CASSRWLAGDTSTDTQYF
CDR3 DNA: TGCGCCAGCAGCAGATGGCTAGCGGGAGACACTAGCACAGATACGCAGTATTTT

J gene: TRBJ2-7
D gene: -
clone size: many
V gene: TRBV29-1
CDR3 protein: CSVKSALEQYF
CDR3 DNA: TGCAGCGTTAAATCCGCCCTCGAGCAGTACTTC

J gene: TRBJ1-2
D gene: -
clone size: -
V gene: TRBV6-1
CDR3 protein: CASSGGTGTHYYGYTF
CDR3 DNA: TGTGCCAGCAGTGGGGGAACAGGGACCCACTACTATGGCTACACCTTC

J gene: TRBJ1-6
D gene: -
clone size: -
V gene: TRBV25-1
CDR3 protein: CASSELSSPLHF
CDR3 DNA: TGTGCCAGCAGTGAACTTAGTTCACCCCTCCACTTT

J gene: TRBJ2-1
D gene: -
clone size: many
V gene: TRBV11-2
CDR3 protein: CASSFMAGQSYNEQFF
CDR3 DNA: TGTGCCAGCAGCTTCATGGCGGGACAGTCCTACAATGAGCAGTTCTTC

J gene: TRBJ1-1
D gene: TRBD1
clone size: few
V gene: TRBV2
CDR3 protein: CASSPGTGRGTEAFF
CDR3 DNA: TGTGCCAGCAGTCCCGGGACAGGGCGCGGCACTGAAGCTTTCTTT

J gene: TRBJ2-7
D gene: -
clone size: few
V gene: TRBV14
CDR3 protein: CASSQGFQREQYF
CDR3 DNA: TGTGCCAGCAGCCAAGGATTTCAACGCGAGCAGTACTTC

J gene: TRBJ2-3
D gene: TRBD1
clone size: -
V gene: TRBV9
CDR3 protein: CASSVRDRSTDTQYF
CDR3 DNA: TGTGCCAGCAGCGTAAGGGACAGGAGCACAGATACGCAGTATTTT

J gene: TRBJ2-5
D gene: -
clone size: many
V gene: TRBV3-1
CDR3 protein: CASSQDSGLRAQYF
CDR3 DNA: TGTGCCAGCAGCCAAGACTCGGGGCTAAGGGCCCAGTACTTC

J gene: TRBJ2-7
D gene: -
clone size: -
V gene: TRBV25-1
CDR3 protein: CATETYEQYF
CDR3 DNA: TGTGCCACCGAGACCTACGAGCAGTACTTC

J gene: TRBJ2-7
D gene: -
clone size: few
V gene: TRBV3-1
CDR3 protein: CASSPSRGVEQYF
CDR3 DNA: TGTGCCAGCAGCCCCTCAAGGGGGGTCGAGCAGTACTTC

J gene: TRBJ1-2
D gene: TRBD1
clone size: few
V gene: TRBV20-1
CDR3 protein: CSARDRGRVYGGYTF
CDR3 DNA: TGCAGTGCTCGGGACAGGGGGCGCGTCTATGGTGGCTACACCTTC

J gene: TRBJ2-7
D gene: TRBD1
clone size: many
V gene: TRBV7-9
CDR3 protein: CASSGTGTEYEQYF
CDR3 DNA: TGTGCCAGCAGCGGCACCGGGACAGAGTACGAGCAGTACTTC

J gene: TRBJ2-7
D gene: TRBD2
clone size: -
V gene: TRBV20-1
CDR3 protein: CSAPTSGMGEQYF
CDR3 DNA: TGCAGTGCCCCGACTAGCGGGATGGGCGAGCAGTACTTC

J gene: TRBJ2-2
D gene: -
clone size: many
V gene: TRBV18
CDR3 protein: CASSLKPTGELFF
CDR3 DNA: TGTGCCAGCTCACTTAAACCAACCGGGGAGCTGTTTTTT

J gene: TRBJ1-1
D gene: -
clone size: many
V gene: TRBV6-5
CDR3 protein: CASSYRAVSEAFF
CDR3 DNA: TGTGCCAGCAGTTACCGGGCCGTTAGTGAAGCTTTCTTT

J gene: TRBJ2-2
D gene: TRBD1
clone size: many
V gene: TRBV12-3/TRBV12-4
CDR3 protein: CASTVLRDRVNTGELFF
CDR3 DNA: TGTGCCAGCACCGTTCTAAGAGACAGGGTAAACACCGGGGAGCTGTTTTTT

J gene: TRBJ2-1
D gene: TRBD2
clone size: many
V gene: TRBV11-2
CDR3 protein: CASSWGLAGSSYNEQFF
CDR3 DNA: TGTGCCAGCAGCTGGGGACTAGCAGGAAGCTCCTACAATGAGCAGTTCTTC

J gene: TRBJ2-7
D gene: TRBD1
clone size: many
V gene: TRBV11-2
CDR3 protein: CASSSQDREANLLVQYF
CDR3 DNA: TGTGCCAGCAGCTCCCAGGACAGGGAGGCGAATCTTCTTGTGCAGTACTTC

J gene: TRBJ2-7
D gene: -
clone size: many
V gene: TRBV10-3
CDR3 protein: CAISESVRGRLEQYF
CDR3 DNA: TGTGCCATCAGTGAATCCGTCAGGGGGAGGCTCGAGCAGTACTTC

J gene: TRBJ1-6
D gene: -
clone size: -
V gene: TRBV10-2
CDR3 protein: CASSEGVRGAYNSPLHF
CDR3 DNA: TGCGCCAGCAGTGAGGGTGTGAGGGGCGCTTATAATTCACCCCTCCACTTT

J gene: TRBJ1-5
D gene: TRBD1
clone size: -
V gene: TRBV30
CDR3 protein: CASSTGTGGGQPQHF
CDR3 DNA: TGTGCCAGTAGTACCGGGACAGGGGGCGGACAGCCCCAGCATTTT

J gene: TRBJ1-2
D gene: TRBD1
clone size: -
V gene: TRBV6-2/TRBV6-3
CDR3 protein: CAARQGYGYTF
CDR3 DNA: TGTGCCGCACGACAGGGCTATGGCTACACCTTC

J gene: TRBJ2-1
D gene: TRBD1
clone size: -
V gene: TRBV5-1
CDR3 protein: CASSKGQVEDEQFF
CDR3 DNA: TGCGCCAGCAGTAAGGGACAGGTTGAGGATGAGCAGTTCTTC

J gene: TRBJ2-2
D gene: -
clone size: few
V gene: TRBV7-3
CDR3 protein: CASSLNRDTGELFF
CDR3 DNA: TGTGCCAGCAGCCTAAACAGGGACACCGGGGAGCTGTTTTTT